The 23 T cell receptor beta chains below were found in one sample sequenced in a study of cytomegalovirus exposure and HLA in healthy donors. The PCR contained 60 Vbeta and 13 Jbeta primers. Profiled with immunoSEQ multiplex PCR; TCRdb holds only in-frame clones, not every one. This sample has 60,000 or so clones, with approximately 80% found just once. Sequencing was done on a sample of PBMCs. Receptor source: a female donor in good health and CMV-seronegative.

This clone was counted between two and nine times. The genes are TRBV6-4 and TRBJ2-7; 10 nucleotides line up with TRBD2. J was trimmed by 2 bases and V by 8 bases; bases with no gene match: 12. The germline gives CDR1 MRHNA, CDR2 SNTAGT. The CDR3 sequence is 16 residues long. The CDR3 region is CASPLTPSGRPYEQYF. CDR3 DNA: TGTGCCAGCCCCCTTACACCTAGCGGGAGACCCTACGAGCAGTACTTC.

The CDR3 is CASSQVRRSSYNEQFF. As DNA, the CDR3 is TGCGCCAGCAGCCAAGTCCGAAGGAGTTCCTACAATGAGCAGTTCTTC. The chain links TRBV4-3 to TRBJ2-1; no clear D. Germline CDR1 LGHNA, CDR2 YSLEER. The CDR3 contains 16 residues. The V end lost 1 base, the J end lost 1 base, and 11 bases lay between the germline ends.

This sequence joins TRBV19 and TRBJ2-5; possibly TRBD2 for D (6 bases). V lost 4 bases, J lost 1 base, and 7 bases lay in between. Germline lookup yields CDR1 LNHDA and CDR2 SQIVND (reference sequence). CDR3 length equals 13 residues. The CDR3 is CASSSSGQETQYF. CDR3 in DNA: TGTGCCAGTAGTAGTAGCGGCCAAGAGACCCAGTACTTC. The whole variable domain, filled in from reference TRBV19 and TRBJ2-5, reads DGGITQSPKYLFRKEGQNVTLSCEQNLNHDAMYWYRQDPGQGLRLIYYSQIVNDFQKGDIAEGYSVSREKKESFPLTVTSAQKNPTAFYLCASSSSGQETQYFGPGTRLLVL.

The chain links TRBV28 to TRBJ1-2; TRBD1 might be the D (6 bases). Looked up from germline, CDR1 is MDHEN and CDR2 is SYDVKM. The ends were cut back, 7 bases at V and 8 bases at J, with 14 bases in the middle. The CDR3 contains 12 residues. CDR3 sequence: CASKRGLVGYTF. The CDR3 DNA follows: TGTGCCAGCAAAAGGGGGTTGGTCGGCTACACCTTC.

This chain uses TRBV19 with TRBJ2-3; 7 nucleotides line up with TRBD1. Germline CDR1 LNHDA, CDR2 SQIVND (reference sequence). The CDR3 is 17 amino acids. The V and J ends lost 4 bases and 0 bases, in that order; junction bases with no gene match: 10. DNA of the CDR3: TGTGCCAGTAGTAACGACAGGGTGGTGTCTAGCACAGATACGCAGTATTTT. Its translation is CASSNDRVVSSTDTQYF. Full variable domain (rest looked up from reference TRBV19 and TRBJ2-3): DGGITQSPKYLFRKEGQNVTLSCEQNLNHDAMYWYRQDPGQGLRLIYYSQIVNDFQKGDIAEGYSVSREKKESFPLTVTSAQKNPTAFYLCASSNDRVVSSTDTQYFGPGTRLTVL.

As to this clone: The sample has other DNA sequences that encode this CDR3 too. The gene calls are TRBV29-1 and TRBJ2-6; no clear D. The CDR3 consists of 12 residues. V shed 5 bases and J shed 1 base, with 3 bases lying between them. CDR1 is SQVTM and CDR2 is ANQGSEA in the germline V gene. The CDR3 coding sequence is TGCAGCGTTCAGTCTGGGGCCAACGTCCTGACTTTC. Translation gives CSVQSGANVLTF.

The chain employs TRBV19 and TRBJ1-1; no clear D gene. The V end was cut by 5 bases, the J end by 1 base, with 8 bases between. Looked up from germline, CDR1 is LNHDA and CDR2 is SQIVND (reference sequence). The CDR3 extends over 13 amino acids. CDR3 sequence (DNA): TGTGCCAGTAGTTGGGCAACGAACACTGAAGCTTTCTTT. Encoded protein: CASSWATNTEAFF.

V usage is TRBV10-3 and J usage is TRBJ2-7; 7 nucleotides align to TRBD1. Germline lookup yields CDR1 ENHRY and CDR2 SYGVKD. The CDR3 has 18 amino acids. The junction had 17 bases not matched to a gene; V was cut back by 0 bases and J by 6 bases. The CDR3 bases are TGTGCCATCAGTGAGTCGACAGGGACCTTCTCTACGAAGGTCGAGCAGTACTTC. Its translation: CAISESTGTFSTKVEQYF.

The V call is TRBV6-4, the J call TRBJ1-5; the D is unclear. CDR1 MRHNA and CDR2 SNTAGT come from the germline V gene. With 5 bases removed from V and 0 bases from J, the gap between germline ends came to 11 bases. The CDR3 length is 15 residues. The CDR3 reads CASSRSVFSNQPQHF. The CDR3 DNA reads as TGTGCCAGCAGTCGATCAGTATTTAGCAATCAGCCCCAGCATTTT.

This clone has a handful of counts. The V call is TRBV5-1, the J call TRBJ2-5, with 8 bases fitting TRBD2. Trimming took 0 bases from V and 4 from J; bases not matched to a gene: 8. This CDR3 is built from 16 residues. Germline V CDR1 and CDR2: SGHRS, YFSETQ. In DNA form, the CDR3 reads TGCGCCAGCAGCTTGGTAGTTAGCGGGAAAACAGAGACCCAGTACTTC. It specifies CASSLVVSGKTETQYF.

The chain recombines TRBV4-2 with TRBJ2-5; 7 bases match TRBD2. Germline CDR1 is LGHNA and CDR2 is YNFKEQ. The CDR3 runs to 18 residues. V was clipped by 0 bases and J by 0 bases; unmatched bases: 10. The CDR3 reads CASSQDSAPAGNQETQYF. The DNA for the CDR3 is TGTGCCAGCAGCCAAGACTCCGCCCCAGCGGGGAACCAAGAGACCCAGTACTTC.

The chain couples TRBV7-9 to TRBJ1-5; possible D gene TRBD1, 5 bases. Trimming pared 2 bases from V and 6 bases from J, leaving 5 bases between. CDR3 length: 12 residues. Per germline, CDR1 SEHNR and CDR2 FQNEAQ (reference sequence). CDR3 nucleotides: TGTGCCAGCAGCTTACAGGGTCAGCCCCAGCATTTT. Its translation: CASSLQGQPQHF.

The chain recombines TRBV28 with TRBJ2-5; TRBD2 matches at 7 bases. V shed 3 bases and J 5 bases; nucleotides not matched to a gene: 9. There are 15 residues in the CDR3. Germline V CDR1 and CDR2: MDHEN, SYDVKM. CDR3 residues: CASSFPGVGGETQYF. Here the CDR3 DNA reads TGTGCCAGCAGTTTCCCCGGGGTGGGGGGGGAGACCCAGTACTTC.

This clone has only a few counts. The rearrangement links TRBV7-7 to TRBJ2-1; the match to TRBD2 covers 9 bases. Germline V CDR1 and CDR2: SSHAT, FNYEAQ (reference sequence). The CDR3 is 14 amino acids. The CDR3 DNA is TGTGCTAGCTCAAGCGGGGGGACATACAATGAGCAGTTCTTC. The encoded protein is CASSSGGTYNEQFF.

This clone was counted a few times. One junction end disagrees with the germline gene, perhaps due to a read error. The rearrangement uses TRBV15 and TRBJ1-5, with D perhaps matching TRBD1 (5 bases). The CDR3 loop spans 12 amino acids. The germline V gene has CDR1 LNHNV and CDR2 YYDKDF (reference sequence). This CDR3 is CATSRDNTGRVF. CDR3 sequence (DNA): TGTGCCACCAGCAGAGATAATACCGGCAGGGTTTTT.

The V gene is TRBV2, the J gene TRBJ2-3; D unresolved. V lost 3 bases to trimming and J lost 2 bases, with 3 bases between them. The germline V gene encodes CDR1 SNHLY and CDR2 FYNNEI. The CDR3 is 12 amino acids. CDR3 sequence reads: CASSEYTDTQYF. The CDR3 bases are TGTGCCAGCAGTGAGTACACAGATACGCAGTATTTT.

The chain is built from TRBV19 and TRBJ1-6; 7 bases map to TRBD1. V lost 3 bases and J lost 6; bases outside the gene matches: 2. The germline V gene encodes CDR1 LNHDA and CDR2 SQIVND (reference sequence). CDR3 length: 14 residues. In DNA, the CDR3 is TGTGCCAGTAGTATTAACAGGGGTAATTCACCCCTCCACTTT. This encodes CASSINRGNSPLHF.

The rearrangement joins TRBV6-5 to TRBJ1-2, with a possible D match to TRBD1 (6 bases). Per germline, CDR1 MNHEY and CDR2 SVGAGI. CDR3 size: 15 residues. V was trimmed by 5 bases and J by 8 bases, leaving 21 bases between them. The CDR3 DNA reads TGTGCCAGCAGTCCTACCGATACAGGGAGCCGGGGCTACACCTTC. As protein: CASSPTDTGSRGYTF.

A few counts support this clone. The V gene is TRBV9, the J gene TRBJ2-2, with a possible D match to TRBD2 (6 bases). This CDR3 has 18 amino acids. Trimming left V 0 bases short and J 0 bases short, with 15 bases between. Germline lookup yields CDR1 SGDLS and CDR2 YYNGEE. The CDR3, as DNA: TGTGCCAGCAGCGTAGAGGGCGGGGTTTTCACGAACACCGGGGAGCTGTTTTTT. It is translated as CASSVEGGVFTNTGELFF. Variable domain in full (rest from reference TRBV9 and TRBJ2-2): DSGVTQTPKHLITATGQRVTLRCSPRSGDLSVYWYQQSLDQGLQFLIQYYNGEERAKGNILERFSAQQFPDLHSELNLSSLELGDSALYFCASSVEGGVFTNTGELFFGEGSRLTVL.

This chain uses TRBV4-2 with TRBJ2-1, with 9 bases fitting TRBD2. Germline V gene lookup returns CDR1 LGHNA and CDR2 YNFKEQ. V lost 0 bases to trimming and J lost 5 bases; unmatched junction nucleotides: 8. The CDR3 spans 17 residues. The CDR3 reads CASSQEGVAGANNEQFF. The DNA for the CDR3 is TGTGCCAGCAGCCAAGAGGGGGTAGCGGGGGCGAACAATGAGCAGTTCTTC.

The chain links TRBV6-1 to TRBJ2-7, with a weak D call TRBD2 (5 bases). Germline CDR1 and CDR2: MNHNS and SASEGT. CDR3 size: 11 residues. Trimming left V 8 bases short and J 6 bases short, with 11 bases between. The CDR3 region is CASDRLAEQYF. DNA of the CDR3: TGTGCCAGCGATAGGCTAGCCGAGCAGTACTTC.

The CDR3 DNA is TGTGCCAGCAGTGTACAGGGTGGAGGTCCTGGCGAGCAGTACTTC. Its protein product is CASSVQGGGPGEQYF. V is TRBV6-5 and J is TRBJ2-7; a possible D gene is TRBD1 (6 bases). CDR1 is MNHEY, CDR2 SVGAGI, per germline. V was clipped by 5 bases and J by 6 bases, with 20 bases between them. The CDR3 contains 15 residues.

The chain combines TRBV9 with TRBJ2-1, with 7 positions matching TRBD1. With 2 bases clipped from V and 0 bases from J, the junction kept 8 bases outside the gene matches. Germline lookup yields CDR1 SGDLS and CDR2 YYNGEE. The CDR3 runs 17 residues. For the CDR3, the DNA is TGTGCCAGCAGCGTCCCAAAGACAGGGAGCTCCTACAATGAGCAGTTCTTC. It is translated as CASSVPKTGSSYNEQFF.